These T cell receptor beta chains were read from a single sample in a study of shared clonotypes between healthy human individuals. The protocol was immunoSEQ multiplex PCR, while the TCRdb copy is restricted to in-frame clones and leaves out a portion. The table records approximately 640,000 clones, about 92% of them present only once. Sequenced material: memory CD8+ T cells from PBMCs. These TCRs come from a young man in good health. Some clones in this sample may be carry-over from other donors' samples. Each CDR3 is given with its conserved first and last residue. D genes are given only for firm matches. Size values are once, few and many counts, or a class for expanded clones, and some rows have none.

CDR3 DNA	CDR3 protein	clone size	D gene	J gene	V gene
TGTGCCAGTACCGTATCCTTTGAGCAGTTCTTC	CASTVSFEQFF	-	-	TRBJ2-1	TRBV25-1
TGTGCCAGCAGCTTATATTCTAGCGGGGCCTCAGAGACCCAGTACTTC	CASSLYSSGASETQYF	-	TRBD2	TRBJ2-5	TRBV7-9
TGTGCCAGCAGCGCTACTAGCGGACTAGCCAAAAACATTCAGTACTTC	CASSATSGLAKNIQYF	once	TRBD2	TRBJ2-4	TRBV9
TGTGCCAGCAGTTTACGGGTAAACCAAGAGACCCAGTACTTC	CASSLRVNQETQYF	-	-	TRBJ2-5	TRBV27
TGTGCCAGCAGTTACTCAGGGACCCACACTGAAGCTTTCTTT	CASSYSGTHTEAFF	once	-	TRBJ1-1	TRBV6-5
TGTGCCAGCAGCTTAGGCCGTTGGGACAGGGGAGCCTACGAGCAGTACTTC	CASSLGRWDRGAYEQYF	-	TRBD1	TRBJ2-7	TRBV13
TGTGCCAGCAGCCAAGCGGAATTTTGGACTAGCGGGAGCTCCTACAATGAGCAGTTCTTC	CASSQAEFWTSGSSYNEQFF	-	TRBD2	TRBJ2-1	TRBV4-2
TGCGCCAGCAGCCAGCGACTAGCGGGAGGGCCAGAGGTAACCCCAGATACGCAGTATTTT	CASSQRLAGGPEVTPDTQYF	-	TRBD2	TRBJ2-3	TRBV4-3
TGTGCCAGCAGCCTCGGGGTTTACAATGAGCAGTTCTTC	CASSLGVYNEQFF	-	-	TRBJ2-1	TRBV11-2
TGTGCCAGCAGTCCCCGGACAGGTTTGGCGTTAGACACCATATATTTT	CASSPRTGLALDTIYF	-	TRBD1	TRBJ1-3	TRBV27
TGTGCCAGCAGCCCGAGGACAGGGGTGGTCAATGAGCAGTTCTTC	CASSPRTGVVNEQFF	-	TRBD1	TRBJ2-1	TRBV7-8
TGTGCCAGCAGCTTACTAGCGGGAGCCTCCTACGAGCAGTACTTC	CASSLLAGASYEQYF	-	TRBD2	TRBJ2-7	TRBV7-8
TGTGCCAGCAGCTTAGCATCCTCGGGAATTAACTATGGCTACACCTTC	CASSLASSGINYGYTF	-	-	TRBJ1-2	TRBV7-9
TGTGCCAGTAGTGCATATTCCGGGACGCGTGTTGAAGATACGCAGTATTTT	CASSAYSGTRVEDTQYF	-	-	TRBJ2-3	TRBV19
TGTGCCAGTGGCCCGTCGCGGAACACTGAAGCTTTCTTT	CASGPSRNTEAFF	-	-	TRBJ1-1	TRBV19
TGTGCCAGCAGCCACCCGACTAGCGGGGGACTTAGCGAGCAGTACTTC	CASSHPTSGGLSEQYF	-	TRBD2	TRBJ2-7	TRBV5-4
TGTGCCAGCAGTTTTGGGCAGGGGGGCACTGAAGCTTTCTTT	CASSFGQGGTEAFF	-	TRBD1	TRBJ1-1	TRBV27
TGTGCCAGCAGGGTCTACCGCTCAACTAATGAAAAACTGTTTTTT	CASRVYRSTNEKLFF	-	-	TRBJ1-4	TRBV6-5
TGTGCCAGCAGAGGCCCAAGGTACGGGGATCACTACGAGCAGTACTTC	CASRGPRYGDHYEQYF	-	-	TRBJ2-7	TRBV28
TGTGCCAGCAGCTTAGACAGCGGGGGAGTCGGTTCACCCCTCCACTTT	CASSLDSGGVGSPLHF	-	-	TRBJ1-6	TRBV7-9
TGTGCCAGTAGCCCGGGGGCCTTGTATGGCTACACCTTC	CASSPGALYGYTF	-	-	TRBJ1-2	TRBV19
TGTGCCAGCAGCTCAGGACTAGCGGGAGTGTCCGAGCAGTACTTC	CASSSGLAGVSEQYF	-	TRBD2	TRBJ2-7	TRBV13
TGCAGCGTTAGACAGTTTGACGATGGCTACACCTTC	CSVRQFDDGYTF	-	-	TRBJ1-2	TRBV29-1
TGTGCCAGCAGTGAATGGGAGGGAGGTCGGTATGTAGCTTTCTTT	CASSEWEGGRYVAFF	-	-	TRBJ1-1	TRBV25-1
TGTGCCAGCAGCCCTGCGGGCTACGAGCAGTACTTC	CASSPAGYEQYF	-	-	TRBJ2-7	TRBV7-8
TGCGCCAGCAAGGTAGCGGTCCGCTCCTACGAGCAGTACTTC	CASKVAVRSYEQYF	-	-	TRBJ2-7	TRBV5-1
TGTGCCAGCACTGTCAGTACAGGGAGGTCGGGCAATCAGCCCCAGCATTTT	CASTVSTGRSGNQPQHF	-	-	TRBJ1-5	TRBV28
TGTGCCAGCAGCTTACAGGGATCAGGTTACGAAAAACTGTTTTTT	CASSLQGSGYEKLFF	once	-	TRBJ1-4	TRBV13
TGCGCCAGCAGCTTGATAGGGGGCGGGAGTTCTGACACAGATACGCAGTATTTT	CASSLIGGGSSDTDTQYF	-	-	TRBJ2-3	TRBV5-1
TGTGCCAGCAGCCGCGCTATTGTAGGCGACAACTATGGCTACACCTTC	CASSRAIVGDNYGYTF	many	-	TRBJ1-2	TRBV11-2
TGTGCCATCAGTGAGTCACCGGGCGGGGGCCCTCCCTACGAGCAGTACTTC	CAISESPGGGPPYEQYF	-	-	TRBJ2-7	TRBV10-3
TGTGCCAGCAGTTTATCAGCCACCTACGAGCAGTACTTC	CASSLSATYEQYF	-	-	TRBJ2-7	TRBV27
TGTGCCAGCACCCCCGGCCGGGGTTACGAGCAGTACTTC	CASTPGRGYEQYF	once	-	TRBJ2-7	TRBV6-5
TGTGCCAGCTCACCACCGGAAGAAATTGCGCAGTTCTTC	CASSPPEEIAQFF	-	-	TRBJ2-1	TRBV18
TGCGCCAGCAGCTACCGGCCGGTGGCGGCAGATTACAATGAGCAGTTCTTC	CASSYRPVAADYNEQFF	once	-	TRBJ2-1	TRBV4-1
TGTGCCAGCAGCGTGGGACTAGCCGCCTACAATGAGCAGTTCTTC	CASSVGLAAYNEQFF	-	TRBD2	TRBJ2-1	TRBV9
TGCGCCAGCAGCCAATTAGAGGGCCCGCGGCAGTACTTC	CASSQLEGPRQYF	-	-	TRBJ2-5	TRBV4-3
TGCGCCAGCAGCTCCAAACCGGGACTAGCGGGGTACCAAGAGACCCAGTACTTC	CASSSKPGLAGYQETQYF	-	TRBD2	TRBJ2-5	TRBV5-1
TGCGCCAGCAGTCAATCGGGGTGTGAAGCTTTCTTT	CASSQSGCEAFF	-	-	TRBJ1-1	TRBV23-1
TGTGCCAGCAGCCTAGCCTTTCGACAGGGGGCAACGAACACCGGGGAGCTGTTTTTT	CASSLAFRQGATNTGELFF	-	TRBD1	TRBJ2-2	TRBV11-3
TGTGCCAGCAGCTTAGAAGGGGGTACTGAAGCTTTCTTT	CASSLEGGTEAFF	-	-	TRBJ1-1	TRBV7-9
TGTGCCAGCAGTGTTGGAGGTCTCAATGAGCAGTTCTTC	CASSVGGLNEQFF	once	-	TRBJ2-1	TRBV2
TGTGCCAGCATATGGGAGAGACAGGGCTTCCACGAGCAGTACTTC	CASIWERQGFHEQYF	-	TRBD1	TRBJ2-7	TRBV7-9
TGTGCCAGCAGTTTGACAGGGGAATATAAGCAGTACTTC	CASSLTGEYKQYF	-	TRBD1	TRBJ2-7	TRBV28
TGTGCCATCAGTGAGGGGGGTGGCACTGAAGCTTTCTTT	CAISEGGGTEAFF	-	-	TRBJ1-1	TRBV10-3
TGTGCCAGTAGTCTTGGGACAGGCCCCGGTCGGCCCCAGCATTTT	CASSLGTGPGRPQHF	-	TRBD1	TRBJ1-5	TRBV19
TGCAGCGTAACAGGACTAGCGGGAGCCTACGAGCAGTACTTC	CSVTGLAGAYEQYF	-	TRBD2	TRBJ2-7	TRBV29-1
TGTGCCAGCAGTCCGTCCGGGGGAAATTACGAGCAGTACTTC	CASSPSGGNYEQYF	-	-	TRBJ2-7	TRBV6-5
TGTGCCACCATACCTGACAGATCCTACGAGCAGTACTTC	CATIPDRSYEQYF	-	-	TRBJ2-7	TRBV6-5
TGCGCCAGCCGGGGAGGACTAGCAGGGAGAACAGATACGCAGTATTTT	CASRGGLAGRTDTQYF	once	TRBD2	TRBJ2-3	TRBV4-1
TGCGCCAGCAGCTTGGGTCCGACCTCGGGACAGGGGTTCTATGGCTACACCTTC	CASSLGPTSGQGFYGYTF	-	TRBD1	TRBJ1-2	TRBV5-1